This paragraph covers one T cell receptor (beta chain) sequence. The PCR was carried out with 60 Vbeta primers and 13 Jbeta primers. The data were produced by immunoSEQ multiplex PCR, yet TCRdb's version contains in-frame clones alone and is incomplete. In the table there are 150,000 to 200,000 clones, roughly 80% of which are singletons. The sample is drawn from a study of cytomegalovirus exposure and HLA in healthy donors. Germline lookup yields CDR1 LNHNV and CDR2 YYDKDF (reference sequence). The CDR3 is 12 residues long. V dropped 4 bases and J dropped 6 bases, with 9 bases sitting between them. The receptor comes from a man aged 40-50 years in good health and CMV-seropositive. The genes are TRBV15 and TRBJ1-1; perhaps TRBD1 as D (6 bases). Material for sequencing was PBMCs. CDR3 in DNA: TGTGCCACCAGCACCGGGGGGCCTGAAGCTTTCTTT. Translated: CATSTGGPEAFF.